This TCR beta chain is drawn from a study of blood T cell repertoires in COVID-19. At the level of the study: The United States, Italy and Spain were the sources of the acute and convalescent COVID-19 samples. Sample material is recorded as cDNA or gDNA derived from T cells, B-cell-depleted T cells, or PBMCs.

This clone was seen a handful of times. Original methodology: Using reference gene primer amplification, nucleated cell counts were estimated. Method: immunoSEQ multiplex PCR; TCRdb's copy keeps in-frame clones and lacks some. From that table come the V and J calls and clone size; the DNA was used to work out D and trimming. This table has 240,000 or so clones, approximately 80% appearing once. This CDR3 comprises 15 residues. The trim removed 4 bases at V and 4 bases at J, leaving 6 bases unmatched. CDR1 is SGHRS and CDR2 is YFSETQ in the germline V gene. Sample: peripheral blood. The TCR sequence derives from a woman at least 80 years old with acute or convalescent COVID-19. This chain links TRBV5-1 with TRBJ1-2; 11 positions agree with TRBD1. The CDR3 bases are TGCGCCAGCAGCCCGGGACAGGGGGATGTCTATGGCTACACCTTC. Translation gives CASSPGQGDVYGYTF.